This is a list of T cell receptor beta chains from one sample in a study of beta chain features in type 1 diabetes. Here immunoSEQ multiplex PCR was the method, and the copy in TCRdb shows in-frame clones only, minus some. The repertoire holds under 200,000 clones, with less than 9.5% as singletons. Sequences were obtained from central memory CD4+ T cells from blood. These receptor sequences come from a woman in her late teens or twenties in good health. CDR3s include the opening cysteine and the closing phenylalanine or tryptophan. The D gene is left open where the match is weak. Clone size is shown for a subset of rows, as once, few, many or a class of expanded clone.

D gene: NA
J gene: TRBJ1-1
clone size: NA
V gene: TRBV5-6
CDR3 DNA: TGTGCCAGCAGCTTTACAGGGAACACTGAAGCTTTCTTT
CDR3 protein: CASSFTGNTEAFF

D gene: TRBD2
J gene: TRBJ2-2
clone size: few
V gene: TRBV7-2
CDR3 DNA: TGTGCCAGCAGCTTACAAGCGGGGGGGCTGGACACCGGGGAGCTGTTTTTT
CDR3 protein: CASSLQAGGLDTGELFF

D gene: TRBD1
J gene: TRBJ1-1
clone size: many
V gene: TRBV6-6
CDR3 DNA: TGTGCCAGCAGGGCACAGGGGGGGAGAGGGAACACTGAAGCTTTCTTT
CDR3 protein: CASRAQGGRGNTEAFF

D gene: NA
J gene: TRBJ2-2
clone size: NA
V gene: TRBV27
CDR3 DNA: TGTGCCAGCAGTTTTTTTAGCGGTACCGGGGAGCTGTTTTTT
CDR3 protein: CASSFFSGTGELFF

D gene: TRBD1
J gene: TRBJ1-2
clone size: NA
V gene: TRBV6-1
CDR3 DNA: TGTGCCAGCTGGACAGGGGGAAATTTCTATGGCTACACCTTC
CDR3 protein: CASWTGGNFYGYTF

D gene: TRBD2
J gene: TRBJ2-7
clone size: few
V gene: TRBV12-5
CDR3 DNA: TGTGCTAGTGGAATAGCGGGAGGCTATGAGCAGTACTTC
CDR3 protein: CASGIAGGYEQYF

D gene: NA
J gene: TRBJ2-3
clone size: few
V gene: TRBV5-1
CDR3 DNA: TGCGCCAGCAGCTCCCGTGAGAGCCGCACAGATACGCAGTATTTT
CDR3 protein: CASSSRESRTDTQYF

D gene: NA
J gene: TRBJ1-2
clone size: few
V gene: TRBV25-1
CDR3 DNA: TGTGCCAGCAGCCGACTGGAGGGTTCTAACTATGGCTACACCTTC
CDR3 protein: CASSRLEGSNYGYTF

D gene: TRBD1
J gene: TRBJ2-7
clone size: few
V gene: TRBV5-4
CDR3 DNA: TGTGCCAGCAGCCGACAGGGGGGTTCCTACGAGCAGTACTTC
CDR3 protein: CASSRQGGSYEQYF

D gene: NA
J gene: TRBJ2-1
clone size: few
V gene: TRBV5-5
CDR3 DNA: TGTGCCAGCAGCTTAGCGGGTCGGCCCGATGAGCAGTTCTTC
CDR3 protein: CASSLAGRPDEQFF

D gene: TRBD1
J gene: TRBJ1-2
clone size: NA
V gene: TRBV4-2
CDR3 DNA: TGTGCCAGCAGCCAAGATAGAGGGGGCGGATGGGGCTACACCTTC
CDR3 protein: CASSQDRGGGWGYTF

D gene: NA
J gene: TRBJ2-1
clone size: few
V gene: TRBV7-8
CDR3 DNA: TGTGCCAGCACCAAGACAGGCCTGAGCTCCTACAATGAGCAGTTCTTC
CDR3 protein: CASTKTGLSSYNEQFF

D gene: NA
J gene: TRBJ1-1
clone size: few
V gene: TRBV18
CDR3 DNA: TGTGCCAGCTCACCAGCAGTGCCCACTGAAGCTTTCTTT
CDR3 protein: CASSPAVPTEAFF

D gene: NA
J gene: TRBJ2-7
clone size: NA
V gene: TRBV6-5
CDR3 DNA: TGTGCCAGCTGGGGAGGGGGATGGTACGAGCAGTACTTC
CDR3 protein: CASWGGGWYEQYF

D gene: TRBD1
J gene: TRBJ2-1
clone size: NA
V gene: TRBV7-8
CDR3 DNA: TGTGCCAGCAGCTTCACAGGGGGTAGGTTGAATGAGCAGTTCTTC
CDR3 protein: CASSFTGGRLNEQFF

D gene: TRBD2
J gene: TRBJ2-3
clone size: NA
V gene: TRBV30
CDR3 DNA: TGTGCCTGGAGCGGGACTAGCGGGAGGGATACGCAGTATTTT
CDR3 protein: CAWSGTSGRDTQYF

D gene: NA
J gene: TRBJ1-5
clone size: NA
V gene: TRBV7-9
CDR3 DNA: TGTGCCAGCAGCTTAGCGACCGGGAGAGGCAATCAGCCCCAGCATTTT
CDR3 protein: CASSLATGRGNQPQHF

D gene: NA
J gene: TRBJ2-7
clone size: few
V gene: TRBV7-9
CDR3 DNA: TGTGCCAGCAGCTTAGTCCGGGACAAGCAGTACTTC
CDR3 protein: CASSLVRDKQYF

D gene: TRBD1
J gene: TRBJ2-2
clone size: NA
V gene: TRBV7-2
CDR3 DNA: TGTGCCAGCAGCTCCGGGACAGGGGGCCTCTCCGGGGAGCTGTTTTTT
CDR3 protein: CASSSGTGGLSGELFF

D gene: NA
J gene: TRBJ2-4
clone size: few
V gene: TRBV6-1
CDR3 DNA: TGTGCCATCAGTGAGTCGAATCCGGGGTCGACCAAAAACATTCAGTACTTC
CDR3 protein: CAISESNPGSTKNIQYF

D gene: NA
J gene: TRBJ2-5
clone size: few
V gene: TRBV7-7
CDR3 DNA: TGTGCTAGCAGCCTTGGGACTGGTGAGACCCAGTACTTC
CDR3 protein: CASSLGTGETQYF

D gene: TRBD2
J gene: TRBJ2-1
clone size: few
V gene: TRBV30
CDR3 DNA: TGTGCCTGGAAAGGGACTAGCGGGGCCTATCACTACAATGAGCAGTTCTTC
CDR3 protein: CAWKGTSGAYHYNEQFF

D gene: TRBD2
J gene: TRBJ2-1
clone size: NA
V gene: TRBV10-1
CDR3 DNA: TGCGCCAGCAGTGCAGGACGGCTAGCGGGAGTCCGGGAGCAGTTCTTC
CDR3 protein: CASSAGRLAGVREQFF

D gene: NA
J gene: TRBJ2-1
clone size: NA
V gene: TRBV6-6
CDR3 DNA: TGTGCCAGCAGTTACTCCCTGCTCGCGGACTACAATGAGCAGTTCTTC
CDR3 protein: CASSYSLLADYNEQFF

D gene: NA
J gene: TRBJ1-1
clone size: few
V gene: TRBV29-1
CDR3 DNA: TGCAGCGTTGATAACAATTCTGAAGCTTTCTTT
CDR3 protein: CSVDNNSEAFF

D gene: TRBD1
J gene: TRBJ1-2
clone size: few
V gene: TRBV19
CDR3 DNA: TGTGCCAGTAGAAAGACAGGGCAGGACTATGGCTACACCTTC
CDR3 protein: CASRKTGQDYGYTF

D gene: TRBD2
J gene: TRBJ2-3
clone size: few
V gene: TRBV29-1
CDR3 DNA: TGCAGCGTTGACGGGGCGGGAGAGGGAGATACGCAGTATTTT
CDR3 protein: CSVDGAGEGDTQYF

D gene: TRBD1
J gene: TRBJ2-7
clone size: few
V gene: TRBV7-9
CDR3 DNA: TGTGCCAGCAGCCAACCACAGGGGAGCGAGCAGTACTTC
CDR3 protein: CASSQPQGSEQYF

D gene: TRBD1
J gene: TRBJ2-7
clone size: few
V gene: TRBV5-1
CDR3 DNA: TGCGCCAGCAGCCCGAACCAGGACAGGGAATACGAGCAGTACTTC
CDR3 protein: CASSPNQDREYEQYF

D gene: TRBD1
J gene: TRBJ2-1
clone size: NA
V gene: TRBV5-1
CDR3 DNA: TGCGCCAGCAGCTTGGTTTTGCAGGCAGGGGGCTACAATGAGCAGTTCTTC
CDR3 protein: CASSLVLQAGGYNEQFF

D gene: TRBD2
J gene: TRBJ2-3
clone size: NA
V gene: TRBV29-1
CDR3 DNA: TGCAGCGGGCAGCGGGGCCTGGGAGCAGATACGCAGTATTTT
CDR3 protein: CSGQRGLGADTQYF

D gene: TRBD1
J gene: TRBJ2-1
clone size: NA
V gene: TRBV30
CDR3 DNA: TGTGCCTTCCTACAGGGGTTCTCCTACAATGAGCAGTTCTTC
CDR3 protein: CAFLQGFSYNEQFF

D gene: NA
J gene: TRBJ2-2
clone size: NA
V gene: TRBV6-5
CDR3 DNA: TGTGCCAGCAGTTACTCGCCAGGGTCTCCCCGCGGGGAGCTGTTTTTT
CDR3 protein: CASSYSPGSPRGELFF

D gene: TRBD1
J gene: TRBJ1-2
clone size: few
V gene: TRBV5-4
CDR3 DNA: TGTGCCAGCAGTTTGACAGGGGGGGAAGGCTACACCTTC
CDR3 protein: CASSLTGGEGYTF

D gene: NA
J gene: TRBJ1-1
clone size: NA
V gene: TRBV9
CDR3 DNA: TGTGCCAGCAGCCCTATGGACATAGGGACTGAAGCTTTCTTT
CDR3 protein: CASSPMDIGTEAFF

D gene: TRBD2
J gene: TRBJ2-7
clone size: few
V gene: TRBV7-8
CDR3 DNA: TGTGCCAGCAGCTTCTGGACTAGCAGCGACGAGCAGTACTTC
CDR3 protein: CASSFWTSSDEQYF

D gene: NA
J gene: TRBJ1-3
clone size: few
V gene: TRBV5-1
CDR3 DNA: TGCGCCAGCAGCTTGGGAGGAGTCCCCTCTGGAAACACCATATATTTT
CDR3 protein: CASSLGGVPSGNTIYF